Below, 24 T cell receptor beta chains from the same sample are listed, as sequenced in a study of regulatory T cells in long-lasting Graves disease. TCR beta libraries were built with iRepertoire HTBI primers and Arm-PCR of CDR3 regions. TCRdb fed the multiplex PCR reads into MiXCR, producing one record per CDR3 protein. The sample records roughly 510,000 distinct CDR3 sequences, about 16% being singletons. Noted time point: newly diagnosed GD, antithyroid drugs for less than 3 months. PBMCs provided the RNA from which the TCR library was made. The sample was also reused in another study, on T cells in Graves' hyperthyroidism and ophthalmopathy.

Specimen: peripheral blood mononuclear cells (PBMCs), collected at new diagnosis, from a patient treated with antithyroid drugs. Receptors originate from a man in his late teens or twenties with Graves disease.

This clonotype was seen repeatedly, ten times or more. V is TRBV12-3 or TRBV12-4 and J is TRBJ1-5, with D unclear. V lost 6 bases, J lost 4 bases, and 10 bases lay in between. The CDR3 length is 13 residues. CDR3 DNA: TGTGCCAGCAGCTTTGGGCGTAATCAGCCCCAGCATTTT. Encoded protein: CASSFGRNQPQHF.

Ten or more counts support this clonotype. The chain uses TRBV6-1 and TRBJ1-5, with 8 nucleotides matching TRBD1. The CDR3 covers 13 residues. Germline values: CDR1 MNHNS, CDR2 SASEGT. V shed 8 bases and J 6 bases; nucleotides not matched to a gene: 6. This CDR3 reads CASSGQGSQPQHF. The CDR3 DNA follows: TGTGCCAGCTCAGGACAGGGCAGTCAGCCCCAGCATTTT.

This clonotype was counted at least ten times. This sequence joins TRBV12-3 or TRBV12-4 and TRBJ2-3; 8 nucleotides agree with TRBD1. V lost 5 bases and J lost 2; bases outside the gene matches: 3. The CDR3 covers 14 residues. The CDR3 region has the DNA TGTGCCAGCAGTACGGACAGGGACACAGATACGCAGTATTTT. Translated, it gives CASSTDRDTDTQYF.

The chain uses TRBV5-6 and TRBJ2-7; 7 bases fit TRBD1. The CDR3 consists of 15 residues. With 0 bases clipped from V and 1 base from J, the junction kept 4 bases outside the gene matches. Germline CDR1 reads SGHDT; CDR2 reads YYEEEE. The CDR3 DNA reads as TGTGCCAGCAGCTTGGGGGGACAGAAGTCCTACGAGCAGTACTTC. This translates into CASSLGGQKSYEQYF.

J is TRBJ2-1 and V is TRBV29-1; 7 nucleotides agree with TRBD2. Germline V gene data show CDR1 as SQVTM and CDR2 as ANQGSEA. Trimming took 7 bases from V and 3 from J; bases not matched to a gene: 9. The CDR3 extends over 14 amino acids. The CDR3 DNA reads TGCAGCGCCCGTTTTGCGGGAGTCTACAATGAGCAGTTCTTC. Its translation: CSARFAGVYNEQFF.

The sample holds many counts of this clonotype. The gene calls are TRBV28 and TRBJ2-7, with 10 bases aligning to TRBD2. V shed 6 bases and J 4 bases; nucleotides not matched to a gene: 24. Per the germline V gene, CDR1 is MDHEN and CDR2 is SYDVKM. The CDR3 spans 20 residues. The CDR3 loop is CASRSLGRTQSGRDSYEQYF. The CDR3 region has the DNA TGTGCCAGCAGAAGTCTGGGGAGGACTCAAAGCGGGAGGGATTCTTACGAGCAGTACTTC.

The chain has TRBV12-3 or TRBV12-4 and TRBJ2-1; TRBD2 matches at 13 bases. The junction had 6 bases not matched to a gene; V was cut back by 3 bases and J by 10 bases. This CDR3 comprises 15 residues. CDR3 amino acids: CASSFGTSGTAEQFF. The CDR3 region has the DNA TGTGCCAGCAGTTTCGGGACTAGCGGGACAGCGGAGCAGTTCTTC.

This clonotype was observed a few times. This sequence joins TRBV20-1 and TRBJ2-1, with TRBD2 identical over 11 bases. This CDR3 region has 17 residues. Germline lookup yields CDR1 DFQATT and CDR2 SNEGSKA (reference sequence). With V trimmed by 6 bases and J by 3 bases, 13 bases remained unmatched. In nucleotides, the CDR3 is TGCAGTGCCAGGACCCTAGCGGGAGGTCCCTTCTACAATGAGCAGTTCTTC. As protein: CSARTLAGGPFYNEQFF.

This clonotype occurred a few times. The chain employs TRBV20-1 and TRBJ2-2; D gene ambiguous. CDR1 and CDR2 (germline): DFQATT, SNEGSKA (reference sequence). There are 13 residues in the CDR3. V was shortened by 4 bases and J by 0 bases, with 6 bases between the two germline ends. The CDR3: CSAIQTNTGELFF. In DNA form, the CDR3 reads TGCAGTGCTATCCAGACGAACACCGGGGAGCTGTTTTTT.

This chain links TRBV2 with TRBJ2-7; perhaps TRBD2 as D (5 bases). V lost 4 bases and J lost 2, with 15 bases in between. This CDR3 has 15 residues. The germline V gene encodes CDR1 SNHLY and CDR2 FYNNEI. CDR3 sequence: CASSVETGGPYEQYF. DNA of the CDR3: TGTGCCAGCAGTGTGGAAACTGGAGGCCCCTACGAGCAGTACTTC.

In its sample, this clonotype was seen many times. The rearrangement uses TRBV28 and TRBJ2-7; D tentatively fits TRBD1 or TRBD2 (5 bases each). The CDR3 spans 15 residues. V was cut by 7 bases and J by 4 bases, with 20 bases left in between. Per the germline V gene, CDR1 is MDHEN and CDR2 is SYDVKM. The CDR3, as DNA: TGTGCCAGCACCGACGAGGGGCGCGGTCGATACGAGCAGTACTTC. It codes for CASTDEGRGRYEQYF.

The J gene is TRBJ2-5, the V gene TRBV12-3 or TRBV12-4; D is uncertain. V lost 3 bases and J 3 bases, leaving 14 bases between the germline ends. The CDR3 is made up of 15 amino acids. CDR3 residues: CASSFISGGEETQYF. CDR3 bases: TGTGCCAGCAGTTTTATCTCAGGTGGCGAAGAGACCCAGTACTTC.

The genes are TRBV28 and TRBJ2-7; D is uncertain. CDR1 and CDR2 from the germline V gene are MDHEN and SYDVKM. CDR3 size: 15 residues. V was cut by 1 base and J by 0 bases, with 10 bases left in between. The CDR3 bases are TGTGCCAGCAGTTTATCCCGGTTCGGCTCCTACGAGCAGTACTTC. Its translation: CASSLSRFGSYEQYF.

This clonotype was observed at least ten times. The V gene is TRBV18, the J gene TRBJ1-5; no clear D gene. The germline V gene has CDR1 KGHSH and CDR2 LQKENI. Deletions cut 3 bases from V and 4 bases from J, with 16 bases between. The CDR3 spans 16 residues. The CDR3 region has the DNA TGTGCCAGCTCACCCGCGGGGATGGTGGGGAATCAGCCCCAGCATTTT. This encodes CASSPAGMVGNQPQHF.

At least ten counts were recorded for this clonotype. The V gene is TRBV6-1, the J gene TRBJ2-7; TRBD1 matches 9 bases. The CDR3 extends over 17 amino acids. Unmatched junction bases numbered 11, after V lost 5 bases and J lost 0 bases. The germline gives CDR1 MNHNS, CDR2 SASEGT. The CDR3 region has the DNA TGTGCCAGCAGTACCCGGGACAGGGACTCCAGCTCCTACGAGCAGTACTTC. Translating gives CASSTRDRDSSSYEQYF.

This clonotype was observed a handful of times. The rearrangement joins TRBV27 to TRBJ2-3; D call uncertain. This CDR3 is built from 15 residues. Germline V CDR1 and CDR2: MNHEY, SMNVEV (reference sequence). Trimming removed 8 bases from V and 0 bases from J, with 15 bases in between. The DNA of the CDR3 is TGTGCCAGCGGCAGAGAGCTGATAAGCACAGATACGCAGTATTTT. This gives the protein CASGRELISTDTQYF.

This clonotype was recorded at least ten times. The chain joins TRBV10-3 to TRBJ2-7; a weak D match, TRBD2 (6 bases). Per the germline V gene, CDR1 is ENHRY and CDR2 is SYGVKD. The CDR3 spans 12 residues. V was pared by 7 bases and J by 11 bases, with 18 bases between. The CDR3 coding sequence is TGTGCCATCAAGCCGGGGGACGGGGAAAAGTACTTC. Protein sequence: CAIKPGDGEKYF.

This clonotype has only one observation. The chain uses TRBV2 and TRBJ1-2; D perhaps matches TRBD1 (6 bases). This CDR3 has 15 residues. V shed 7 bases and J shed 2 bases, with 17 bases lying between them. In germline, CDR1 is SNHLY, CDR2 FYNNEI. In DNA form, the CDR3 reads TGTGCCAGCACCCTAGGGGGGAGTCCCAACTATGGCTACACCTTC. It yields the protein CASTLGGSPNYGYTF.

J is TRBJ2-1 and V is TRBV7-3, with TRBD2 matching 9 bases. V gave up 5 bases and J gave up 4 bases; unmatched junction bases: 9. The germline V gene encodes CDR1 SGHTA and CDR2 FQGTGA. The CDR3 runs to 16 residues. DNA of the CDR3: TGTGCCAGCAGCCCCAACCAGCTAGCGGGGTACAATGAGCAGTTCTTC. The encoded protein is CASSPNQLAGYNEQFF.

J is TRBJ2-7 and V is TRBV4-1; the match to TRBD2 covers 10 bases. J was trimmed by 3 bases and V by 2 bases; bases with no gene match: 4. The CDR3 extends over 15 amino acids. CDR1 is MGHRA, CDR2 YSYEKL, per germline. The CDR3 DNA is TGCGCCAGCAGCCAATCGGCTAGCGGGAGCTACGAGCAGTACTTC. It encodes CASSQSASGSYEQYF.

The chain carries TRBV10-3 and TRBJ2-5, with D possibly matching TRBD1 (6 bases). CDR3 length: 13 residues. The germline V gene encodes CDR1 ENHRY and CDR2 SYGVKD. V gave up 3 bases and J gave up 8 bases, with 13 bases separating them. This CDR3 reads CAISDQGSNTQYF. CDR3 DNA sequence: TGTGCCATCAGTGATCAGGGGAGTAACACCCAGTACTTC.

The genes are TRBV27 and TRBJ1-1, with TRBD1 as a possible D gene (5 bases). The CDR3 length is 17 residues. V lost 2 bases and J lost 4, with 20 bases in between. Germline V CDR1 and CDR2: MNHEY, SMNVEV (reference sequence). CDR3 amino acids: CASSLGSGLLAFTEAFF. CDR3 nucleotides: TGTGCCAGCAGTTTAGGGTCAGGGCTCTTGGCGTTCACTGAAGCTTTCTTT.

The chain recombines TRBV5-4 with TRBJ2-7; weak D call: TRBD2 (6 bases). CDR3 length: 15 residues. Trimming pared 6 bases from V and 3 bases from J, leaving 19 bases between. Germline CDR1 is SGHNT and CDR2 is YYREEE (reference sequence). CDR3 loop: CASTTPDGGHYEQYF. CDR3 nucleotide sequence: TGTGCCAGCACCACTCCCGACGGAGGGCACTACGAGCAGTACTTC. The entire variable domain, with the rest obtained from reference TRBV5-4 and TRBJ2-7, is as follows: ETGVTQSPTHLIKTRGQQVTLRCSSQSGHNTVSWYQQALGQGPQFIFQYYREEENGRGNFPPRFSGLQFPNYSSELNVNALELDDSALYLCASTTPDGGHYEQYFGPGTRLTVT.

The V gene is TRBV5-1, the J gene TRBJ2-1; the match to TRBD2 covers 7 bases. The last part of the DNA fits TRBJ2-5 better; the J call may be wrong. The CDR3 extends over 14 amino acids. Germline V gene sequence: CDR1 SGHRS, CDR2 YFSETQ. CDR3 sequence (DNA): TGCGCCAGCAGCTCCTGGACTAGAACGGAGACCCAGTACTTC. Its translation is CASSSWTRTETQYF.